The entry that follows covers one TCR beta chain sequence. Its matching antigen is unknown. Recipient blood drawn about 28 days pretransplant and days 30, 100, 180 after. The sample belongs to a study of T cell clonotyping in hematopoietic cell transplantation. Whole-study results and caveats: Broader posttransplant TCR repertoire diversity was predicted by graft donor and pretransplant recipient Inverse Simpson Index values. Recipient TCR diversity dropped after transplant; expanded clonotypes rose from day 30 to 180. Cells were unsorted, so CD4 and CD8 contributions were not separated.

The protocol was immunoSEQ multiplex PCR, while the TCRdb copy is restricted to in-frame clones and leaves out a portion. The sample consists of over 7,500 clones, 95% to 98% of them appearing once. Sequencing used peripheral blood mononuclear cells, obtained 100 days after allogeneic stem cell transplant. This receptor was taken from a male patient between 60 and 69 years old who had an allogeneic stem cell transplant from a related donor, so the T cells may come from the graft donor. Some clones in this sample may be carry-over from other donors' samples.

CDR3 amino acids: CASSQQGGRGEQFF. DNA of the CDR3: TGTGCCAGCAGCCAACAGGGTGGACGGGGTGAGCAGTTCTTC. The chain uses TRBV14 and TRBJ2-1; D assignment may be TRBD1 or TRBD2 (5 bases each). CDR3 size: 14 residues. V dropped 2 bases and J dropped 9 bases, with 14 bases sitting between them. Germline V gene data show CDR1 as SGHDN and CDR2 as FVKESK.